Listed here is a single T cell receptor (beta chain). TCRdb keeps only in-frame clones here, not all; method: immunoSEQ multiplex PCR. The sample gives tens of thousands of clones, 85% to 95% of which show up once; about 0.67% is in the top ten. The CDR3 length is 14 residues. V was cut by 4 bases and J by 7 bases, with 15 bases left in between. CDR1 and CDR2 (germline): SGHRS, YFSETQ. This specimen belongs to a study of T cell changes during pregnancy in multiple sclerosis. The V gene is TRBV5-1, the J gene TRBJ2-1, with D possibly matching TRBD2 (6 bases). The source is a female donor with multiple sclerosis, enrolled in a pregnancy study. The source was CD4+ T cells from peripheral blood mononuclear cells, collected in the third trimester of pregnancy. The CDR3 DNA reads TGCGCCAGCAGCCTTATTTCAGGGAGGAATGAGCAGTTCTTC. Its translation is CASSLISGRNEQFF. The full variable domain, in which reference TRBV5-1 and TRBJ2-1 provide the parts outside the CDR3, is KAGVTQTPRYLIKTRGQQVTLSCSPISGHRSVSWYQQTPGQGLQFLFEYFSETQRNKGNFPGRFSGRQFSNSRSEMNVSTLELGDSALYLCASSLISGRNEQFFGPGTRLTVL.